The entry that follows covers one T cell receptor beta chain sequence. Per the original data handling: Amplification of reference gene primers provided the estimated nucleated cell counts. Sequencing was performed with immunoSEQ multiplex PCR; in TCRdb, only in-frame clones are kept and a portion is missing. The DNA was the basis for D and trimming; V, J and clone size are from that table. This table holds roughly 700,000 clones, approximately 90% found once. Germline V gene lookup returns CDR1 MNHEY and CDR2 SVGAGI. V was pared by 6 bases and J by 5 bases, with 12 bases between. The length of the CDR3 is 13 residues. The record originates from a study of blood T cell repertoires in COVID-19. Study context: COVID-19 samples, acute and convalescent, were from the United States, Italy and Spain. T cells, B-cell-depleted T cells, or PBMCs provided the cDNA or gDNA that served as material.

This receptor was obtained from a woman aged 18-29 years with acute or convalescent COVID-19. Sequenced material: peripheral blood. The rearrangement joins TRBV6-5 to TRBJ2-3, with D possibly TRBD1 on 5 matching bases. In DNA, the CDR3 is TGTGCCAGCAGAGGTAGCAGGGTAGATACGCAGTATTTT. This codes for CASRGSRVDTQYF.